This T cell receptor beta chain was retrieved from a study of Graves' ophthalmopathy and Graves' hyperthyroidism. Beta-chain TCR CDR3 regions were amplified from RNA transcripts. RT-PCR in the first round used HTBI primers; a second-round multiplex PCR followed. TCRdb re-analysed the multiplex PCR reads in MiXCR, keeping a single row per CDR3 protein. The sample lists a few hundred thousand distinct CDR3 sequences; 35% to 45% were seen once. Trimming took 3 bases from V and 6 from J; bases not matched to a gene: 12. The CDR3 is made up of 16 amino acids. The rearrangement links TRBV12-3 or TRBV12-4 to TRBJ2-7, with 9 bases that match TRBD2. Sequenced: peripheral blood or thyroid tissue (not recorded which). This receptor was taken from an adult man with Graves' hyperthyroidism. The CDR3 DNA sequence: TGTGCCAGCAGTTTGGCGGGAGGGCAATCTGATGGCGAGCAGTACTTC. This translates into CASSLAGGQSDGEQYF.